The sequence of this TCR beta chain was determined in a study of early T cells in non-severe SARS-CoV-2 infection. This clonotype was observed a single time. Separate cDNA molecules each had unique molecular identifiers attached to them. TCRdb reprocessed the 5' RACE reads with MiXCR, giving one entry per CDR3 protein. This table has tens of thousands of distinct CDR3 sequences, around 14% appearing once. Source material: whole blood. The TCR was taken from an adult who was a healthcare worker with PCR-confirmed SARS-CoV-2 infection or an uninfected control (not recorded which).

The CDR3 DNA follows: TGTGCCAGCCAAGCGGGAAGGGTCTACGAGCAGTACTTC. Amino acid sequence: CASQAGRVYEQYF. This rearrangement joins TRBV6-6 to TRBJ2-7; 7 bases fit TRBD2. This CDR3 region has 13 residues. CDR1 and CDR2 from the germline V gene are MNHNY and SVGAGI (reference sequence). V was pared by 8 bases and J by 3 bases, with 7 bases of the junction left unmatched.